This T cell receptor (beta chain) comes out of a study of blood T cells in healthy people across ages. Study-wide points: The fall in TCR beta diversity per million T cells was roughly linear with age.

This CDR3 has 16 residues. The V and J ends lost 4 bases and 5 bases, in that order; junction bases with no gene match: 8. Germline CDR1 is SGHVS and CDR2 is FNYEAQ. Regarding this clonotype: Its antigen is as yet unknown.

Then a second PCR, running roughly 7 to 11 cycles, was carried out with a sample-barcoded 5' primer and a J-beta primer mix. Each CDR3 protein is one row after TCRdb ran MiXCR on the 5' RACE reads. The table shows about 800,000 distinct CDR3 sequences, with more than 20% occurring only once. These data were likewise used in another study, on T cells of mothers and their children. That source notes: RNA extracted was entirely used for cDNA synthesis, 1.5 ug per 15 ul. Unrelated mother-child pairs always had slightly, but never significantly, lower normalized overlap than related pairs.

This clonotype was obtained from a boy aged 5-17 years in good health. The V gene is TRBV7-6, the J gene TRBJ2-3, with 11 bases matching TRBD2. Input material: blood. The CDR3 loop is CASSSLSGGAGDTQYF. The CDR3 DNA reads as TGTGCCAGCAGCTCCCTTAGCGGGGGGGCGGGAGATACGCAGTATTTT.